This T cell receptor (beta chain) was captured by sequencing in a study of early T cells in non-severe SARS-CoV-2 infection. Findings and caveats of the study: VDJdb-based annotation leaned toward anti-spike CD8 responses and missed private and CD4 specificities.

TCRdb called the 5' RACE reads again in MiXCR, with one record for every CDR3 protein. The sample contains about 70,000 distinct CDR3 sequences, approximately 11% of which appear only once. At least ten counts were recorded for this clonotype. Antigen specificity is unknown. The junction and the germline gene differ at one end; a read error may be behind it. The CDR3 totals 12 residues. The sequenced sample was whole blood, obtained at baseline. The sequence came from an adult who was a healthcare worker with PCR-confirmed SARS-CoV-2 infection or an uninfected control (not recorded which). The V call is TRBV12-3 or TRBV12-4, the J call TRBJ2-7; 10 bases fit TRBD1. Written as DNA, the CDR3 is TGTGCCAGCAGTCCCGGGACAGGGGAGTCAGACTTC. This sequence encodes CASSPGTGESDF.